A selection of T cell receptor beta chains follows, all from one sample in a study of beta chain features in type 1 diabetes. Measured with immunoSEQ multiplex PCR; TCRdb has only the in-frame clones, and not every one. The table shows 300,000 to 350,000 clones, with roughly 8.8% occurring only once. The sequenced sample was central memory CD4+ T cells from blood. These TCRs come from a man under 40 with type 1 diabetes. Both conserved end residues are part of each CDR3. The D gene is left open where the match is weak. Clone sizes are given selectively: once, few, many, or a class where the clone is expanded.

j_call | clone_size | d_call | v_call | cdr3_nt | cdr3_aa
TRBJ1-5 | . | TRBD1 | TRBV2 | TGTGCCAGCAGTGAAGAAGGGGACAGTAATCAGCCCCAGCATTTT | CASSEEGDSNQPQHF
TRBJ2-2 | . | . | TRBV18 | TGTGCCAGCTCAATACAGGGGAACACCGGGGAGCTGTTTTTT | CASSIQGNTGELFF
TRBJ2-7 | . | TRBD1 | TRBV5-1 | TGCGCCAGCAGTTTCCGGGACAGGGTACACGAGCAGTACTTC | CASSFRDRVHEQYF
TRBJ2-1 | . | . | TRBV28 | TGTGCCAGCAGCTACCAGGGCAATGAGCAGTTCTTC | CASSYQGNEQFF
TRBJ2-1 | few | TRBD2 | TRBV10-3 | TGTGCCGTCGGTGGAGCGGGGGGGTACAATGAGCAGTTCTTC | CAVGGAGGYNEQFF
TRBJ2-3 | . | . | TRBV2 | TGTGCCAGCAGCGAGGCGGACCCTAGCACAGATACGCAGTATTTT | CASSEADPSTDTQYF
TRBJ2-7 | few | . | TRBV4-3 | TGCGCCAGCAGCCAAGATATGGGCTACGAGCAGTACTTC | CASSQDMGYEQYF
TRBJ1-3 | . | . | TRBV25-1 | TGTGCCAGCAGTAGGGGCCTCTCTGGAAACACCATATATTTT | CASSRGLSGNTIYF
TRBJ2-1 | once | TRBD2 | TRBV11-2 | TGTGCCAGCAGCAAGAAGGGACTAGCGGGGGGGCTCTCTGCGTTCTTC | CASSKKGLAGGLSAFF
TRBJ2-1 | few | TRBD2 | TRBV29-1 | TGCAGCGCTCCCAAATGGACTAGCGACCCAGGTGAGCAGTTCTTC | CSAPKWTSDPGEQFF
TRBJ2-1 | . | TRBD2 | TRBV30 | TGTGCCTGGAGTGCGTTGGCAGGGAGGGAGTTCTTC | CAWSALAGREFF
TRBJ2-3 | few | TRBD1 | TRBV9 | TGTGCCAGCAGCAAACCGGGACAGGGGTTCACAGATACGCAGTATTTT | CASSKPGQGFTDTQYF
TRBJ2-3 | many | . | TRBV4-3 | TGCGCCAGCAGCCAAGGTACCAGCGGTGTCACAGATACGCAGTATTTT | CASSQGTSGVTDTQYF
TRBJ1-1 | few | TRBD1 | TRBV28 | TGTGCCAGCAACCCGGACAGGGGGCAAGCTTTCTTT | CASNPDRGQAFF
TRBJ2-1 | few | TRBD2 | TRBV7-2 | TGTGCCAGCAGCTTAGTAGGGACTAGTCCTTTCTTC | CASSLVGTSPFF
TRBJ2-1 | few | . | TRBV7-9 | TGTGCCAGGTCAGGGGATGGTGAGCAGTTCTTC | CARSGDGEQFF
TRBJ2-7 | few | . | TRBV11-2 | TGTGCCAGCAGCTTTCTAGACTACGAGCAGTACTTC | CASSFLDYEQYF
TRBJ1-2 | few | . | TRBV7-2 | TGTGCCAGCAGCTTAGCGCTTGGTGCGAACTATGGCTACACCTTC | CASSLALGANYGYTF
TRBJ2-5 | few | . | TRBV25-1 | TGTGCCAGCAGCGAAAGTGGGGACGCCCGCACCCAGTACTTC | CASSESGDARTQYF
TRBJ2-5 | few | TRBD2 | TRBV5-6 | TGTGCCAGCAGCTTTGGGGGTAGCGGGGCTGAGACCCAGTACTTC | CASSFGGSGAETQYF
TRBJ1-5 | few | . | TRBV7-9 | TGTGCCAGCAGCCTCCAAGGTGATCAGCCCCAGCATTTT | CASSLQGDQPQHF
TRBJ2-1 | few | . | TRBV5-6 | TGTGCCAGCAGCTTGGAGGGGCGGTACTCCTACAATGAGCAGTTCTTC | CASSLEGRYSYNEQFF
TRBJ2-7 | few | TRBD1 | TRBV25-1 | TGTGCCAGCAGTGATACGGGACAGCGCTCCTACGAGCAGTACTTC | CASSDTGQRSYEQYF